Below, one T cell receptor (beta chain) is given with its context. Its antigen is as yet unknown. This entry belongs to a study of cytomegalovirus exposure and HLA in healthy donors. Study-wide results and caveats: Segments of the TCR beta V type were, in most cases, productive about 90% or about 30% of the time in an earlier analysis. A later analysis appeared to link common viral pathogens to several of the most significant clusters. A cluster of highly shared sequence variants was likely a sequencing artifact.

The PCR employed 60 Vbeta primers together with 13 Jbeta primers. Method: immunoSEQ multiplex PCR; TCRdb's copy keeps in-frame clones and lacks some. The profile covers around 150,000 clones, with around four fifths appearing a single time and more than 1.4% taken by the ten largest. Germline CDR1 SEHNR, CDR2 FQNEAQ (reference sequence). Trimming took 5 bases from V and 2 from J; bases not matched to a gene: 6. The CDR3 has 16 residues. Among the donors, all were healthy bone marrow donors. The sample taken for sequencing was PBMCs. The sequence was collected from a male donor in good health and CMV-seronegative. The chain employs TRBV7-9 and TRBJ2-2; 9 positions agree with TRBD2. This CDR3 is CASSGSSGENTGELFF. The CDR3 DNA reads as TGTGCCAGCAGCGGTTCTAGCGGGGAAAACACCGGGGAGCTGTTTTTT.